This T cell receptor beta chain was captured by sequencing in a study of beta chain features in type 1 diabetes. Study overall: There were some 110 million sorted cells examined across all samples.

Whole-study results and caveats: Type 1 diabetes patients showed fewer insertions and more deletions at VDJ junctions. All four CD4+ subsets of Type 1 diabetes patients contained TCRB CDR3s that were moderately but significantly shorter.

Remarks on this clone: Its antigen is unknown.

What was sequenced were expressed TCRB transcripts, since all of the isolated RNA had been reverse transcribed. Only in-frame clones appear in the TCRdb table, and some are missing; sequencing was by immunoSEQ multiplex PCR. The sample lists about 300,000 clones; about 14% were seen once. Germline CDR1 SGHNT, CDR2 YENEEA. V lost 4 bases and J lost 3; bases outside the gene matches: 5. The CDR3 loop spans 15 amino acids. Material for sequencing was naive CD4+ T cells from blood. The sequence derives from a woman aged 18-29 years with type 1 diabetes. The chain has TRBV11-3 and TRBJ2-2, with 7 bases aligning to TRBD1. In DNA form, the CDR3 reads TGTGCCAGCAGCTCAACCGGGACAGACACCGGGGAGCTGTTTTTT. Residues: CASSSTGTDTGELFF.